This T cell receptor beta chain was sequenced during a study of cytomegalovirus exposure and HLA in healthy donors. Healthy individuals who donated bone marrow served as the donors. It was with 60 Vbeta and 13 Jbeta primers that the PCR ran. The assay was immunoSEQ multiplex PCR, and TCRdb's table has in-frame clones only and misses some. The data hold 150,000 to 200,000 clones, with 75% to 90% observed a single time. V was trimmed by 6 bases and J by 2 bases, leaving 12 bases between them. CDR3 length: 14 residues. CDR1 is SEHNR, CDR2 FQNEAQ, per germline (reference sequence). The V gene is TRBV7-9, the J gene TRBJ2-3; D is perhaps TRBD2 (5 bases). Sequenced input: PBMCs. The sequence was obtained from a man aged 25-45 years in good health and CMV-seropositive. The CDR3 sequence: CASREVTATDTQYF. The CDR3 DNA sequence: TGTGCCAGCAGGGAGGTAACGGCCACAGATACGCAGTATTTT.